This T cell receptor beta chain was found in a study of T cell responses to AZD1222 COVID-19 vaccine. Study results and limitations: Baseline antibody screening turned up just a handful of seropositive AZD1222 recipients. In all cases, repertoires were sampled only after the peak T cell response.

Pooling was applied to second doses at about 4 or about 12 weeks. The CDR3 consists of 16 residues. The V gene's germline CDR1 is MNHEY and CDR2 SVGAGI. The J segment lost 4 bases and the V segment lost 3 bases, leaving 9 bases of the junction unmatched. TCRdb's table, derived via immunoSEQ multiplex PCR, lists solely in-frame clones and lacks some. The sample yields around 150,000 clones, roughly 91% seen once. In regard to this clone: What it binds is unknown.

This chain joins TRBV6-5 and TRBJ2-5; 9 bases are a match to TRBD1. This TCR derives from an adult who received the AZD1222 COVID-19 vaccine. The sample in question was peripheral blood, obtained 28 days after the second AZD1222 dose. CDR3 in amino acids: CASSYGPGQGRETQYF. The DNA of the CDR3 is TGTGCCAGCAGTTATGGACCGGGACAGGGAAGAGAGACCCAGTACTTC.